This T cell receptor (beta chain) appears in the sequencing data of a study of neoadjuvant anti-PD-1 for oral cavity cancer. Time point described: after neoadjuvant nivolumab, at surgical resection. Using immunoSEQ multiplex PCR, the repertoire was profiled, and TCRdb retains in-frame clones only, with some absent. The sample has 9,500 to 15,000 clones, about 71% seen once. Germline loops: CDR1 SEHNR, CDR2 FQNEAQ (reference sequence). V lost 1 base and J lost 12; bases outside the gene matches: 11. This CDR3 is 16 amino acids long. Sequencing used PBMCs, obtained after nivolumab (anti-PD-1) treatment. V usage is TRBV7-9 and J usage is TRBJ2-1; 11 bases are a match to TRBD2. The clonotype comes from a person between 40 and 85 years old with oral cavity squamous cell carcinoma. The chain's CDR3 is CASSLDAGLAAPGQFF. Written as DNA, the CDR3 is TGTGCCAGCAGCTTAGACGCGGGACTAGCGGCGCCGGGGCAGTTCTTC.